This T cell receptor (beta chain) emerged from a study of blood T cells in healthy people across ages. This clonotype was recorded a few times. Staff drew about 10 milliliters of peripheral blood from each donor. Using a J-beta primer mix together with a sample-barcoded 5' primer, a second PCR was run for roughly 7 to 12 cycles. MiXCR, run by TCRdb on the 5' RACE reads, gives a single entry per CDR3 protein. The table lists about 1.8 million distinct CDR3 sequences, roughly 52% of them singletons, with approximately 2% in the top ten. Per the germline V gene, CDR1 is ENHRY and CDR2 is SYGVKD. CDR3 length: 15 residues. Between the trimmed V and J ends, which lost 3 bases and 3 bases, there was a span of 12 bases.

This receptor was identified in a woman in her thirties or forties in good health. The chain uses TRBV10-3 and TRBJ2-1; maybe TRBD1 (5 bases). The sample was blood. CDR3 sequence: CAISERGSNYNEQFF. The CDR3 region has the DNA TGTGCCATCAGTGAAAGGGGTTCTAACTACAATGAGCAGTTCTTC.